The rows below give T cell receptor beta chains drawn from one sample of a study of beta chain features in type 1 diabetes. This table comes from immunoSEQ multiplex PCR, and its TCRdb copy is limited to in-frame clones, with some not included. In the table there are 680,000 or so clones, roughly 15% of which are singletons. Sequencing was performed on naive CD4+ T cells from blood. The receptors here all came from a young man in good health. Both conserved end residues are part of each CDR3. The D gene is left open where the match is weak. Only part of the rows carry a size: once, few, many, or a class if the clone is expanded.

d_gene,abundance,j_gene,v_gene,CDR3aa,CDR3nt
-,few,TRBJ1-2,TRBV18,CASSRRDIDGYTF,TGTGCCAGCTCACGCCGGGACATAGATGGCTACACCTTC
-,few,TRBJ1-5,TRBV4-1,CASSQPDLLGQPQHF,TGCGCCAGCAGCCAACCGGACCTGCTGGGGCAGCCCCAGCATTTT
-,few,TRBJ1-3,TRBV23-1,CASLSSGGLSLESGNTIYF,TGCGCCAGCCTCAGTTCTGGGGGTTTATCCTTGGAGTCTGGAAACACCATATATTTT
-,-,TRBJ1-2,TRBV29-1,CSGGGDYGYTF,TGCAGCGGCGGGGGGGACTATGGCTACACCTTC
TRBD2,-,TRBJ2-3,TRBV7-2,CASSGPLAGGVFSTDTQYF,TGTGCCAGCAGCGGGCCGCTAGCGGGAGGGGTTTTTAGCACAGATACGCAGTATTTT
-,-,TRBJ2-5,TRBV6-4,CASSEGPWETQYF,TGTGCCAGCAGTGAGGGGCCCTGGGAGACCCAGTACTTC
-,few,TRBJ2-7,TRBV5-4,CASSIQGYLFGQYF,TGTGCCAGCAGCATACAGGGTTATTTATTTGGGCAGTACTTC
TRBD2,-,TRBJ2-3,TRBV7-2,CASSGGTSRTDTQYF,TGTGCCAGCAGTGGCGGGACTAGCAGAACAGATACGCAGTATTTT
-,few,TRBJ2-7,TRBV7-6,CASSLGGSAYEQYF,TGTGCCAGCAGCTTAGGGGGGTCGGCCTACGAGCAGTACTTC
-,few,TRBJ1-2,TRBV9,CASSVGGDRMVGYTF,TGTGCCAGCAGCGTAGGTGGGGACCGGATGGTGGGCTACACCTTC
-,-,TRBJ1-2,TRBV5-6,CASSLEVGYGGYTF,TGTGCCAGCAGCTTGGAGGTGGGTTATGGTGGCTACACCTTC
TRBD1,-,TRBJ2-7,TRBV10-3,CAISVQDRATSEQYF,TGTGCCATCAGTGTACAGGACAGGGCAACGAGCGAGCAGTACTTC
TRBD1,-,TRBJ1-1,TRBV15,CATSSDRAYGAFF,TGTGCCACCAGCTCGGACAGGGCGTATGGAGCTTTCTTT
-,-,TRBJ1-1,TRBV7-9,CASSLEENTEAFF,TGTGCCAGCAGCTTAGAAGAGAACACTGAAGCTTTCTTT
-,-,TRBJ1-2,TRBV18,CASSPPTHNYGYTF,TGTGCCAGCTCACCCCCGACACATAACTATGGCTACACCTTC
-,few,TRBJ2-1,TRBV5-1,CASSLSQAGQFF,TGCGCCAGCAGCTTGAGTCAGGCAGGGCAGTTCTTC
-,few,TRBJ2-5,TRBV20-1,CSASSETQYF,TGCAGTGCTAGTTCAGAGACCCAGTACTTC
-,-,TRBJ2-1,TRBV11-2,CASSLSMAGFNEQFF,TGTGCCAGCAGCTTAAGTATGGCAGGGTTCAATGAGCAGTTCTTC
-,-,TRBJ2-2,TRBV7-6,CASSIHRQSNTGELFF,TGTGCCAGCAGCATACACCGCCAGAGTAACACCGGGGAGCTGTTTTTT
TRBD1,few,TRBJ1-2,TRBV7-2,CASSLDARGTVYTF,TGTGCCAGCAGCTTAGATGCCAGGGGGACTGTCTACACCTTC
-,-,TRBJ1-5,TRBV30,CAWSGGGGQPQHF,TGTGCCTGGAGTGGCGGAGGGGGTCAGCCCCAGCATTTT
TRBD1,-,TRBJ2-7,TRBV15,CATSREAGGSYEQYF,TGTGCCACCAGCAGAGAGGCAGGGGGTAGCTACGAGCAGTACTTC
-,few,TRBJ1-5,TRBV7-2,CASSLVGVGGNQPQHF,TGTGCCAGCAGCTTAGTGGGTGTCGGGGGCAATCAGCCCCAGCATTTT
TRBD2,few,TRBJ2-3,TRBV5-6,CASSQTSGGAPDTQYF,TGTGCCAGCAGCCAGACTAGCGGGGGGGCCCCAGATACGCAGTATTTT
-,few,TRBJ2-3,TRBV29-1,CSVDITVDTQYF,TGCAGCGTTGACATCACGGTTGATACGCAGTATTTT
-,-,TRBJ2-5,TRBV6-1,CASSAKETQYF,TGTGCCAGCAGTGCTAAAGAGACCCAGTACTTC
-,few,TRBJ2-2,TRBV28,CASSLVGTNTGELFF,TGTGCCAGCAGTTTAGTCGGAACCAACACCGGGGAGCTGTTTTTT
TRBD2,-,TRBJ2-1,TRBV5-6,CASSLGLAGANEQFF,TGTGCCAGCAGCTTGGGACTAGCGGGGGCTAATGAGCAGTTCTTC
-,-,TRBJ2-3,TRBV4-1,CASSQEPTDTQYF,TGCGCCAGCAGCCAAGAACCCACAGATACGCAGTATTTT
-,few,TRBJ2-1,TRBV5-6,CASTLGGLGYNEQFF,TGTGCCAGCACCCTTGGGGGGTTAGGCTACAATGAGCAGTTCTTC
-,-,TRBJ2-7,TRBV5-1,CASSLRSSPDFSYEQYF,TGCGCCAGCAGCTTGAGAAGCAGTCCAGATTTCTCCTACGAGCAGTACTTC
-,few,TRBJ2-5,TRBV5-1,CASSLNDGRGETQYF,TGCGCCAGCAGCCTAAACGACGGCCGTGGGGAGACCCAGTACTTC
-,few,TRBJ1-3,TRBV4-2,CASSRGVNSGNTIYF,TGTGCCAGCAGCCGCGGGGTGAACTCTGGAAACACCATATATTTT
-,few,TRBJ2-3,TRBV6-5,CASSYSRGALTDTQYF,TGTGCCAGCAGTTACTCCAGGGGGGCGCTCACAGATACGCAGTATTTT
-,-,TRBJ1-2,TRBV10-3,CAIRTTRANYGYTF,TGTGCCATCAGAACCACAAGAGCTAACTATGGCTACACCTTC
TRBD1,-,TRBJ2-5,TRBV4-1,CASSPTGPVETQYF,TGCGCCAGCAGCCCGACAGGGCCCGTCGAGACCCAGTACTTC
TRBD1,few,TRBJ1-5,TRBV10-3,CATQRTGNQPQHF,TGTGCCACCCAGAGGACAGGGAACCAGCCCCAGCATTTT
-,few,TRBJ1-1,TRBV18,CASSRVNTEAFF,TGTGCCAGCTCGCGGGTCAACACTGAAGCTTTCTTT
-,-,TRBJ1-1,TRBV18,CASWQGRNTEAFF,TGTGCCAGCTGGCAGGGGAGGAACACTGAAGCTTTCTTT